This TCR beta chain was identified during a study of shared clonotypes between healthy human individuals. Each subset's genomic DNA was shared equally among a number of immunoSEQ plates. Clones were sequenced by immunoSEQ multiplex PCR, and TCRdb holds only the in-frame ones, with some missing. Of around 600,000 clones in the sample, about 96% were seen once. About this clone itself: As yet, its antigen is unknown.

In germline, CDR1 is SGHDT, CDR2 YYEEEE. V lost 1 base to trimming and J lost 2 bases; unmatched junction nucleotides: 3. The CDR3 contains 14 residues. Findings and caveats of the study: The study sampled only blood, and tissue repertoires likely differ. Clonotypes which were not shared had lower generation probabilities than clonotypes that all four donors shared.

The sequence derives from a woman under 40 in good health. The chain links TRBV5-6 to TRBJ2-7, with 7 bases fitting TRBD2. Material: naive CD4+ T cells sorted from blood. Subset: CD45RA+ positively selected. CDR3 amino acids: CASSLRAGAYEQYF. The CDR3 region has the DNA TGTGCCAGCAGCTTGCGTGCGGGAGCCTACGAGCAGTACTTC.